The rows below give T cell receptor beta chains drawn from one sample of a study of identical twins. MiXCR, run by TCRdb on the 5' RACE reads, gives a single entry per CDR3 protein. Among around 690,000 distinct CDR3 sequences, less than 25% were seen once, and the ten largest hold 4.3%. The sample was also linked to a second study, of T cells expressing NK-cell markers.

The sample taken for sequencing was PBMCs. These receptors originate from a woman under 30 in good health. CDR3s include the opening cysteine and the closing phenylalanine or tryptophan. The order of the fields is D gene, V gene, clone size, J gene, CDR3 DNA, CDR3 protein. A D gene is named only where the DNA matches it firmly. Some rows mark clone size as missing; the rest say once, few, many or name a class of expanded clone.

>TRBD2|TRBV6-5|.|TRBJ2-1
TGTGCCAGCAGTTACGGCCGAGGACTAGCCCGGGGCAATGAGCAGTTCTTC
CASSYGRGLARGNEQFF
>TRBD1|TRBV5-1|.|TRBJ2-7
TGCGCCAGCAGCTCCGGACAGGGGTGGCGAGAGCAGTACTTC
CASSSGQGWREQYF
>.|TRBV14|.|TRBJ2-5
TGTGCCAGCAGCCAAGTGGGGCCTATCGAGACCCAGTACTTC
CASSQVGPIETQYF
>.|TRBV5-1|.|TRBJ2-1
TGCGCCAGCAGCTTGGAGGCCTTCGTCAATGAGCAGTTCTTC
CASSLEAFVNEQFF
>.|TRBV29-1|.|TRBJ1-4
TGCAGCGTTGGCGGGGGAGGTGGTGAAAAACTGTTTTTT
CSVGGGGGEKLFF
>TRBD1|TRBV5-1|.|TRBJ2-7
TGCGCCAGCCCACTGGACAGGCTAGGCGTCTACGAGCAGTACTTC
CASPLDRLGVYEQYF
>TRBD1|TRBV3-1|.|TRBJ2-5
TGTGCCAGCAGCCAAGGGACAGGGGGATGGGAGACCCAGTACTTC
CASSQGTGGWETQYF
>.|TRBV20-1|.|TRBJ2-1
TGCAGTGCTAGAGATGTGGTAGCTAGGGATGAGCAGTTCTTC
CSARDVVARDEQFF
>.|TRBV3-1|.|TRBJ2-1
TGTGCCAGCAGCCCCCGAGACTGGGGGAGTAGCGATGAGCAGTTCTTC
CASSPRDWGSSDEQFF
>.|TRBV6-4|.|TRBJ1-5
TGTGCCAGCAGTGCGAAAGCGGGCAATCAGCCCCAGCATTTT
CASSAKAGNQPQHF
>.|TRBV6-5|.|TRBJ2-2
TGTGCCAGCAGTTATGAGAACACCGGGGAGCTGTTTTTT
CASSYENTGELFF
>TRBD1|TRBV12-3/TRBV12-4|.|TRBJ1-5
TGTGCCAGCAGTTTAGAACAGGGGGGTCAGCCCCAGCATTTT
CASSLEQGGQPQHF
>TRBD2|TRBV12-3/TRBV12-4|.|TRBJ2-1
TGTGCCAGCAGGCCCCTTAGCGGGGTTTCGAATGAGCAGTTCTTC
CASRPLSGVSNEQFF
>TRBD2|TRBV12-3/TRBV12-4|.|TRBJ2-7
TGTGCCAGCAGTTTATACACTAGCGGGGGGGCGAAGGAGCAGTACTTC
CASSLYTSGGAKEQYF
>TRBD1|TRBV3-1|many|TRBJ1-2
TGTGCCAGCCAGGGGGTAGGCGGCTACACCTTC
CASQGVGGYTF
>TRBD1|TRBV6-1|.|TRBJ1-2
TGTGCCAGCAGGTTCAACAGGGGGCCAGATGGCTACACCTTC
CASRFNRGPDGYTF
>.|TRBV5-1|few|TRBJ2-3
TGCGCCCCAACCCGGGGGACAGATACGCAGTATTTT
CAPTRGTDTQYF
>.|TRBV6-1|.|TRBJ1-1
TGTGCCAGCAGTCCTTACGGGGCAGGGAACACTGAAGCTTTCTTT
CASSPYGAGNTEAFF
>.|TRBV20-1|.|TRBJ1-4
TGCAGTGCTCTAAAGACTAATGAAAAACTGTTTTTT
CSALKTNEKLFF
>TRBD2|TRBV20-1|.|TRBJ2-1
TGCAGTGCCAGAGGGCTAGCGGAGAACCCCAGTAGGGATGAGCAGTTCTTC
CSARGLAENPSRDEQFF
>.|TRBV7-9|.|TRBJ2-1
TGTGCCAGCAGCTTAGAGGTGCAGTTCTTC
CASSLEVQFF
>TRBD1|TRBV20-1|few|TRBJ1-4
TGCAGTGCCCCAGAGCGAAACAGGGGGCAAAGAGAACTGTTTTTT
CSAPERNRGQRELFF
>.|TRBV27|few|TRBJ2-7
TGTGCCAGCACCGGCGGAGGGAATTGGGGCGAGCAGTACTTC
CASTGGGNWGEQYF
>.|TRBV12-3/TRBV12-4|.|TRBJ1-1
TGTGCCAGCAGTCGGACGACTGAAGCTTTCTTT
CASSRTTEAFF
>.|TRBV6-5|few|TRBJ1-5
TGTGCCAGCAGTTTGAGGGAGGAGGGCAATCAGCCCCAGCATTTT
CASSLREEGNQPQHF
>TRBD1|TRBV29-1|few|TRBJ2-7
TGCAGCGTTCGGGTCGGACAGGGGGGTTACGAGCAGTACTTC
CSVRVGQGGYEQYF
>.|TRBV20-1|few|TRBJ2-7
TGCAGTGCCGATACAAGCGACTACGAGCAGTACTTC
CSADTSDYEQYF
>.|TRBV7-9|many|TRBJ2-5
TGTGCCAGCAGCCCACAGGGTTTGCAGACCCAGTACTTC
CASSPQGLQTQYF
>TRBD1|TRBV5-1|once|TRBJ2-2
TGCGCCAGCACCACGGACAGGGTGAACACCGGGGAGCTGTTTTTT
CASTTDRVNTGELFF
>.|TRBV7-9|few|TRBJ2-6
TGTGCCAGCAGCTTACAGGGCAATGGGGCCAACGTCCTGACTTTC
CASSLQGNGANVLTF
>.|TRBV6-2/TRBV6-3|few|TRBJ1-1
TGTGCCAGCGGTCCAGCTCCTCCGGCTTTCTTT
CASGPAPPAFF
>.|TRBV9|.|TRBJ1-1
TGTGCCAGCAGCGTAGCTACTAGGGGATACACTGAAGCTTTCTTT
CASSVATRGYTEAFF
>.|TRBV6-1|once|TRBJ2-5
TGTGCCAGCAGTGACAGGCGAGGGGGTCCGGAGACCCAGTACTTC
CASSDRRGGPETQYF
>.|TRBV27|.|TRBJ2-4
TGTGCCAGCAGTTTATGGCCCCCGGGTCTAGCCAAAAACATTCAGTACTTC
CASSLWPPGLAKNIQYF
>.|TRBV15|.|TRBJ1-2
TGTGCCACCAGCATCAGGGCGGTCCATGGCTACACCTTC
CATSIRAVHGYTF
>.|TRBV5-1|few|TRBJ1-1
TGCGCCAGCAGCTTTGAGGGAGGCTTTGCTGAAGCTTTCTTT
CASSFEGGFAEAFF
>.|TRBV20-1|.|TRBJ2-7
TGCAGTGTCAAGAGAATGGGGCGGCTTGAGCAGTACTTC
CSVKRMGRLEQYF
>.|TRBV20-1|.|TRBJ1-1
TGCAGTGCTAGAGAATTAGGAGGCCAGAACACTGAAGCTTTCTTT
CSARELGGQNTEAFF
>.|TRBV5-1|few|TRBJ2-5
TGCGCCAGCACCTCTTCCGGTGGCCAAGAGACCCAGTACTTC
CASTSSGGQETQYF
>.|TRBV5-1|.|TRBJ2-2
TGCGCCAGCAGTAGCTTCGCCGGGGAGCTGTTTTTT
CASSSFAGELFF
>TRBD2|TRBV5-5|.|TRBJ2-1
TGTGCCAGCAGCTTGCGGACTAGCGGGGCGAATGAGCAGTTCTTC
CASSLRTSGANEQFF
>TRBD2|TRBV12-3/TRBV12-4|.|TRBJ2-1
TGTGCCAGCAGTAACCGACTAGCGGGCTGGAGGGAGCAGTTCTTC
CASSNRLAGWREQFF
>.|TRBV12-3/TRBV12-4|.|TRBJ2-5
TGTGCCAGCAACAGGGAGACCCAAGAGACCCAGTACTTC
CASNRETQETQYF
>TRBD1|TRBV10-3|few|TRBJ1-2
TGTGCCATCGCCGGGGCCTCGGGAGGACAGGGGCTCCGAAATGGCTACACCTTC
CAIAGASGGQGLRNGYTF
>TRBD2|TRBV30|.|TRBJ2-1
TGTGCCTGGACTAGCCTAGCGGGAGTCGGTGAGCAGTTCTTC
CAWTSLAGVGEQFF
>.|TRBV29-1|few|TRBJ2-3
TGCAGCGTTGCGACCAAATACACAGATACGCAGTATTTT
CSVATKYTDTQYF
>.|TRBV7-2|many|TRBJ2-7
TGTGCCAGCAGCTTATCGTTCTCCAGTAACGAGCAGTACTTC
CASSLSFSSNEQYF
>.|TRBV6-1|many|TRBJ1-4
TGTGCCAGTGCAAGGCTATTAGGAGCCGAAAAACTGTTTTTT
CASARLLGAEKLFF
>TRBD1|TRBV29-1|.|TRBJ2-1
TGCAGCGTTACTGGGACAGGGCGCACCTACAATGAGCAGTTCTTC
CSVTGTGRTYNEQFF
>.|TRBV10-3|many|TRBJ2-7
TGTGCCATCGCCGCGGGTCGCTACGAGCAGTACTTC
CAIAAGRYEQYF
>.|TRBV20-1|few|TRBJ2-1
TGCAGTGCACTTACTGGGACTCTAGACAATGAGCAGTTCTTC
CSALTGTLDNEQFF
>TRBD2|TRBV6-5|.|TRBJ2-7
TGTGCCAGCAGTTACGACGTTGTAGCGGGAGAGGCCGAGCAGTACTTC
CASSYDVVAGEAEQYF
>.|TRBV4-3|few|TRBJ2-1
TGCGCCAGCAGCCAAGACCGGGCGGCTAAAGGGTGGGAGCAGTTCTTC
CASSQDRAAKGWEQFF
>TRBD2|TRBV20-1|.|TRBJ2-1
TGCAGTGCGGCACTAGCGGGGTTGCATGAGCAGTTCTTC
CSAALAGLHEQFF
>TRBD2|TRBV10-2|.|TRBJ2-1
TGCGCCAGCAGGGGGGGACTAGCGGGGGGCAAAATGTACAATGAGCAGTTCTTC
CASRGGLAGGKMYNEQFF